The 7 T cell receptor beta chains listed next were all sequenced from one sample in a study of shared clonotypes between healthy human individuals. TCRdb's table, derived via immunoSEQ multiplex PCR, lists solely in-frame clones and lacks some. The sample records a few million clones, more than 80% being singletons. The sequencing sample was made of naive CD4+ T cells from PBMCs. As to subset: CD45RA+ positively selected. The receptors stem from a man younger than 30 in good health. Some clones in this sample may be carry-over from other donors' samples.

V gene TRBV27 combines with J gene TRBJ2-2; tentatively, D is TRBD1 (5 bases). The CDR3 totals 14 residues. V was cut by 6 bases and J by 3 bases, with 11 bases left in between. CDR1 MNHEY and CDR2 SMNVEV come from the germline V gene (reference sequence). CDR3 DNA: TGTGCCAGCAGAGTAGACAGCTACACCGGGGAGCTGTTTTTT. This codes for CASRVDSYTGELFF.

This sequence joins TRBV18 and TRBJ1-1; tentative D call: TRBD1 (5 bases). This CDR3 is built from 14 residues. The germline CDR1 and CDR2 sequences are KGHSH and LQKENI. The ends were cut back, 6 bases at V and 1 base at J, with 12 bases in the middle. The CDR3 DNA follows: TGTGCCAGCTCCCGGGGGGGATCGAACACTGAAGCTTTCTTT. The encoded protein is CASSRGGSNTEAFF.

The chain has TRBV9 and TRBJ2-3; 7 bases align to TRBD2. Germline V gene data show CDR1 as SGDLS and CDR2 as YYNGEE. V trimming: 0 bases; J trimming: 2 bases; junction bases outside the gene matches: 3. The CDR3 covers 15 residues. CDR3 in amino acids: CASSVVGGYTDTQYF. CDR3 nucleotides: TGTGCCAGCAGCGTAGTCGGGGGGTACACAGATACGCAGTATTTT.

The CDR3 nucleotides read TGTGCCAGCAGTTTTAGCGGGCGAGGGGAGACCCAGTACTTC. This encodes CASSFSGRGETQYF. This rearrangement joins TRBV27 to TRBJ2-5; 7 nucleotides align to TRBD2. This CDR3 contains 14 residues. Germline V CDR1 and CDR2: MNHEY, SMNVEV (reference sequence). V lost 3 bases and J lost 5; bases outside the gene matches: 6.

The chain uses TRBV9 and TRBJ2-1, with D perhaps matching TRBD2 (5 bases). The CDR3 runs to 15 residues. The V gene lost 5 bases and the J gene lost 0 bases, with 12 bases spanning the gap. Germline CDR1 reads SGDLS; CDR2 reads YYNGEE. The CDR3 sequence: CASRSGASSYNEQFF. As DNA, the CDR3 is TGTGCCAGCAGGAGCGGAGCCAGCTCCTACAATGAGCAGTTCTTC.

This CDR3 is CASSVGDLQETQYF. The CDR3 DNA reads as TGTGCCAGCAGCGTCGGAGACCTCCAAGAGACCCAGTACTTC. This chain links TRBV9 with TRBJ2-5; D call uncertain. Germline-derived CDR1 and CDR2 are SGDLS and YYNGEE. The CDR3 is made up of 14 amino acids. V shed 2 bases and J shed 1 base, with 9 bases lying between them.

A word on this clone: This CDR3 is also generated by other DNA sequences in the sample. The chain employs TRBV28 and TRBJ2-7; 9 nucleotides line up with TRBD1. The CDR3 totals 15 residues. V lost 6 bases, J lost 4 bases, and 10 bases stayed unmatched. Germline CDR1 and CDR2: MDHEN and SYDVKM. The CDR3 is CASSSPGQGRYEQYF. Here the CDR3 DNA reads TGTGCCAGCAGCAGCCCGGGACAGGGACGATACGAGCAGTACTTC.